Below are 10 T cell receptor beta chains sequenced from a single sample in a study of Ad26.COV2.S vaccination and SARS-CoV-2 variants. Noted treatment: roughly 19 received Ad26.COV2.S at low or high dose, single or two shots; about 5 received placebo; per-sample allocation not given. Sampling happened 63 days after the first vaccine or placebo injection. Clones were read by immunoSEQ multiplex PCR, and TCRdb kept only the in-frame ones, dropping some. The profile shows some 270,000 clones, roughly 87% of them singletons. The sequences come from peripheral blood, collected in a trial of Ad26.COV2.S vaccine versus placebo. The receptors come from a person aged 18 to 59 who received the Ad26.COV2.S COVID-19 vaccine or a placebo.

CDR3 in amino acids: CASSLVEGGSGYTF. CDR3 nucleotides: TGTGCCAGCAGCTTAGTAGAAGGGGGTAGTGGCTACACCTTC. The chain joins TRBV7-2 to TRBJ1-2, with D perhaps TRBD1 (6 bases). Trimming left V 1 base short and J 7 bases short, with 13 bases between. Germline V gives CDR1 SGHTA, CDR2 FQGNSA. This CDR3 spans 14 amino acids.

CDR3 protein: CASSLVSGGFTDTQYF. CDR3 DNA: TGTGCCAGCAGCTTAGTTAGCGGGGGGTTTACAGATACGCAGTATTTT. This chain uses TRBV7-6 with TRBJ2-3, with 10 bases that match TRBD2. V dropped 1 base and J dropped 3; count of bases not matched to a gene: 4. From germline, CDR1 is SGHVS and CDR2 FNYEAQ. The CDR3 contains 16 residues.

V gene TRBV7-6 combines with J gene TRBJ2-3; 8 bases line up with TRBD2. CDR1 and CDR2 from the germline V gene are SGHVS and FNYEAQ. CDR3 length: 18 amino acids. With 4 bases clipped from V and 1 base from J, the junction kept 13 bases outside the gene matches. This CDR3 is CASSSSPTWRGGTDTQYF. CDR3 DNA: TGTGCCAGCAGCTCATCACCAACCTGGCGGGGGGGCACAGATACGCAGTATTTT.

The CDR3 nucleotides are TGTGCCAGCAGCCTCGGGTGGACTAGCGTGTACACAGATACGCAGTATTTT. Protein sequence: CASSLGWTSVYTDTQYF. This chain uses TRBV11-2 with TRBJ2-3; 9 bases align to TRBD2. J gave up 2 bases and V 5 bases, and 11 bases lay outside the gene matches. The length of the CDR3 is 17 residues. Germline-derived CDR1 and CDR2 are SGHAT and FQNNGV.

The genes are TRBV4-3 and TRBJ1-2; D remains unclear. CDR3 size: 14 residues. Germline-derived CDR1 and CDR2 are LGHNA and YSLEER. V lost 0 bases and J lost 4, with 9 bases in between. Written as DNA, the CDR3 is TGCGCCAGCAGCCAAGATAGGATCCTCTATGGCTACACCTTC. This gives the protein CASSQDRILYGYTF.

This chain uses TRBV5-4 with TRBJ2-5, with TRBD1 matching 8 bases. This CDR3 has 15 amino acids. Germline V gene sequence: CDR1 SGHNT, CDR2 YYREEE (reference sequence). With V trimmed by 3 bases and J by 5 bases, 9 bases remained unmatched. The CDR3 loop reads CASSSRQGPGETQYF. The CDR3 region has the DNA TGTGCCAGCAGCTCCCGACAGGGGCCGGGGGAGACCCAGTACTTC.

The V and J genes are TRBV5-1 and TRBJ1-4; D not resolved. CDR3 length equals 14 residues. The germline gives CDR1 SGHRS, CDR2 YFSETQ. Trimming pared 2 bases from V and 1 base from J, leaving 6 bases between. The CDR3 sequence: CASSLGLTNEKLFF. CDR3 bases: TGCGCCAGCAGCTTAGGCTTAACTAATGAAAAACTGTTTTTT. Combining the CDR3 with reference TRBV5-1 and TRBJ1-4 gives the whole variable domain KAGVTQTPRYLIKTRGQQVTLSCSPISGHRSVSWYQQTPGQGLQFLFEYFSETQRNKGNFPGRFSGRQFSNSRSEMNVSTLELGDSALYLCASSLGLTNEKLFFGSGTQLSVL.

The CDR3 coding sequence is TGTGCCAGCAGCTTAGTGGGGACAGGCTATGGCTACACCTTC. Encoded protein: CASSLVGTGYGYTF. The chain combines TRBV7-9 with TRBJ1-2; TRBD1 agrees at 8 bases. Germline assignment: CDR1 SEHNR and CDR2 FQNEAQ (reference sequence). This CDR3 is 14 amino acids long. Trimming removed 1 base from V and 4 bases from J; junction bases left unmatched: 2.

This chain uses TRBV11-3 with TRBJ2-1; D is undetermined. This CDR3 has 16 residues. V was shortened by 5 bases and J by 0 bases, with 14 bases between the two germline ends. Germline assignment: CDR1 SGHNT and CDR2 YENEEA. The CDR3 DNA reads as TGTGCCAGCAGCCGTCTGACCTCTAGCTCCTACAATGAGCAGTTCTTC. This translates into CASSRLTSSSYNEQFF. The full variable domain, with the rest looked up from reference TRBV11-3 and TRBJ2-1, is EAGVVQSPRYKIIEKKQPVAFWCNPISGHNTLYWYLQNLGQGPELLIRYENEEAVDDSQLPKDRFSAERLKGVDSTLKIQPAELGDSAVYLCASSRLTSSSYNEQFFGPGTRLTVL.

The V and J genes are TRBV7-2 and TRBJ1-2, with TRBD1 as a possible D gene (5 bases). V lost 5 bases and J lost 0, with 13 bases in between. Germline CDR1 is SGHTA and CDR2 is FQGNSA. This CDR3 has 15 residues. As DNA, the CDR3 is TGTGCCAGCAGCGGCCGGACAACTCCTAACTATGGCTACACCTTC. It yields the protein CASSGRTTPNYGYTF.